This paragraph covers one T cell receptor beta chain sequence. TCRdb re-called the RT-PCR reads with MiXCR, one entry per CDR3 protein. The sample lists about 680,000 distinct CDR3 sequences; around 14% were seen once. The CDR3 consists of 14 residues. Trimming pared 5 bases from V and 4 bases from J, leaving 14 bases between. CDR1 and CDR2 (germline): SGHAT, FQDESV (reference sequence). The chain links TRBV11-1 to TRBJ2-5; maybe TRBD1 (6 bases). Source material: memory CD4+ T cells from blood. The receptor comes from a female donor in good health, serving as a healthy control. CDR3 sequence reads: CASSTRTEGETQYF. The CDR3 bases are TGTGCCAGCAGCACCCGGACAGAGGGAGAGACCCAGTACTTC. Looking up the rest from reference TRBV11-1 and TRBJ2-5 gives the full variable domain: EAEVAQSPRYKITEKSQAVAFWCDPISGHATLYWYRQILGQGPELLVQFQDESVVDDSQLPKDRFSAERLKGVDSTLKIQPAELGDSAMYLCASSTRTEGETQYFGPGTRLLVL.